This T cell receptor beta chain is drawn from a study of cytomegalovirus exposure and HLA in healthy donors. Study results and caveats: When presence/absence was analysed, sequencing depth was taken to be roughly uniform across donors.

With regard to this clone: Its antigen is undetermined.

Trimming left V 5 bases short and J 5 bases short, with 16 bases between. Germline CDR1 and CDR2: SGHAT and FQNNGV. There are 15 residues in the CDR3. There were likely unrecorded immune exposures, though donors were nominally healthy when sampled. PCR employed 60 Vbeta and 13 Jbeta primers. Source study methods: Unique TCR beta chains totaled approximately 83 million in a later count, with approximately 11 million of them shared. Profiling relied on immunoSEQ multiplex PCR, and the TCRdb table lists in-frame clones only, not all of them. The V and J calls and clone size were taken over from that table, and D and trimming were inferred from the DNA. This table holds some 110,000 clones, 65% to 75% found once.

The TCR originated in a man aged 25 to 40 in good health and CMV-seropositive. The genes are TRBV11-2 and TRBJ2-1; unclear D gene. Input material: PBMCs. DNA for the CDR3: TGTGCCAGCAGCCCCGGCCCGACTCCGGACAATGAGCAGTTCTTC. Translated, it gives CASSPGPTPDNEQFF.